This T cell receptor (beta chain) was recorded in a study of cytomegalovirus exposure and HLA in healthy donors. It was with 60 Vbeta and 13 Jbeta primers that the PCR ran. The method was immunoSEQ multiplex PCR; TCRdb's version includes in-frame clones alone and lacks a portion of them. The sample holds a few hundred thousand clones, approximately 81% seen once. V lost 3 bases to trimming and J lost 4 bases; unmatched junction nucleotides: 10. CDR1 and CDR2 (germline): SGHNT, YYREEE (reference sequence). The CDR3 has 16 amino acids. The specimen sequenced was PBMCs. This chain connects TRBV5-4 to TRBJ1-2, with 9 bases fitting TRBD1. This clonotype originated in a man younger than 45 in good health and CMV-seronegative. The CDR3 coding sequence is TGTGCCAGCAGCTACTCGAATTTGGACAGGGGCTATGGCTACACCTTC. Translation: CASSYSNLDRGYGYTF.